Only a few counts were recorded for the clone carrying this T cell receptor (beta chain). This sample is part of a study of blood T cell repertoires in COVID-19. Generated by immunoSEQ multiplex PCR, the TCRdb table keeps only in-frame clones and is missing some. Found here are 90,000 to 120,000 clones, around 90% of them singletons; the top ten hold more than 4.5%. V was cut by 1 base and J by 6 bases, with 10 bases left in between. The CDR3 is made up of 14 amino acids. Germline CDR1 and CDR2: SEHNR and FQNEAQ (reference sequence). Sample: peripheral blood. This receptor was identified in a man between 40 and 49 years old with active or convalescent COVID-19. The V gene is TRBV7-9, the J gene TRBJ2-1; D is undetermined. CDR3 sequence reads: CASSLDVTGNEQFF. The CDR3 DNA sequence: TGTGCCAGCAGCTTAGACGTTACCGGCAATGAGCAGTTCTTC.